This entry lists 16 T cell receptor beta chains sequenced from one sample in a study of beta chain features in type 1 diabetes. Study-level results: All four CD4+ subsets of Type 1 diabetes patients contained TCRB CDR3s that were moderately but significantly shorter.

Expressed TCRB transcripts got sequenced, as all isolated RNA was reverse transcribed. The method was immunoSEQ multiplex PCR; TCRdb's version includes in-frame clones alone and lacks a portion of them. The data show about 260,000 clones, just over 20% seen once. These receptors are not linked to any known antigen. The sequencing sample was made of naive CD4+ T cells from blood. These receptors were taken from a woman aged 40 to 50 with type 1 diabetes.

The J gene is TRBJ1-1, the V gene TRBV30, with D possibly matching TRBD1 (6 bases). CDR1 is GTSNPN, CDR2 SVGIG, per germline (reference sequence). V was cut by 2 bases and J by 1 base, with 8 bases left in between. CDR3 length: 13 residues. The CDR3 protein is CAWSSDRNTEAFF. CDR3 coding DNA: TGTGCCTGGAGTTCGGACAGGAACACTGAAGCTTTCTTT.

DNA of the CDR3: TGTGCCTGGAGTGTCGGGGTAGAGGGTGAAAAACTGTTTTTT. Protein: CAWSVGVEGEKLFF. The chain combines TRBV30 with TRBJ1-4; no definite D call. Per germline, CDR1 GTSNPN and CDR2 SVGIG (reference sequence). The CDR3 runs to 14 residues. V dropped 0 bases and J dropped 7 bases, with 12 bases sitting between them.

The genes are TRBV6-7 and TRBJ2-6; weak D call: TRBD1 (6 bases). TRBV6-7 is filed as an ORF, its function uncertain. The V end was cut by 11 bases, the J end by 0 bases, with 29 bases between. The CDR3 is 20 residues long. The CDR3 bases are TGTGCCCGCATCAACCCACCCGGACAGCCCTCGGACTCTGGGGCCAACGTCCTGACTTTC. Its translation: CARINPPGQPSDSGANVLTF.

A word on this clone: Other DNA sequences in the sample encode the same CDR3. V is TRBV28 and J is TRBJ1-5, with D unclear. Germline V lookup: CDR1 MDHEN, CDR2 SYDVKM. The CDR3 is 13 amino acids. The V and J ends lost 4 bases and 1 base respectively, with 5 bases between them. CDR3 nucleotides: TGTGCCAGCAGTTCAGGAAGCAATCAGCCCCAGCATTTT. Translation gives CASSSGSNQPQHF.

This clone turned up a few times. The chain links TRBV29-1 to TRBJ1-1; unclear D gene. The CDR3 runs to 12 residues. Deletions cut 4 bases from V and 1 base from J, with 7 bases between. Germline V gene sequence: CDR1 SQVTM, CDR2 ANQGSEA. DNA of the CDR3: TGCAGCGTTGGGCAGTCGAACACTGAAGCTTTCTTT. It specifies CSVGQSNTEAFF.

This chain uses TRBV5-4 with TRBJ2-3; 7 bases match TRBD1. Trimming at V came to 4 bases and at J to 2 bases, leaving 7 bases not matched to a gene. Germline V lookup: CDR1 SGHNT, CDR2 YYREEE (reference sequence). The CDR3 spans 15 residues. The CDR3 spells CASSPPDRITDTQYF. Here the CDR3 DNA reads TGTGCCAGCAGCCCACCGGACAGGATCACAGATACGCAGTATTTT.

This clone was observed a handful of times. The CDR3 DNA reads TGTGCCAGCAGTCTCCAGGGGGCAGGGGGTACTAACTATGGCTACACCTTC. It codes for CASSLQGAGGTNYGYTF. The chain combines TRBV28 with TRBJ1-2, with 8 bases identical to TRBD1. This CDR3 is built from 17 residues. After removal of 5 bases from V and 0 bases from J, the junction contained 11 bases not matched to a gene. Germline lookup yields CDR1 MDHEN and CDR2 SYDVKM.

This clone has only a few counts. This chain links TRBV5-1 with TRBJ1-1; no clear D. There are 15 residues in the CDR3. The V end lost 4 bases, the J end lost 0 bases, and 13 bases lay between the germline ends. Germline V gene lookup returns CDR1 SGHRS and CDR2 YFSETQ. The CDR3 DNA follows: TGCGCCAGCAGCGCCTCAACAGCTATGAACACTGAAGCTTTCTTT. Protein: CASSASTAMNTEAFF.

This clone has more than one count but fewer than ten. The genes are TRBV30 and TRBJ2-7; the D gene is possibly TRBD1 (6 bases). V lost 4 bases, J lost 3 bases, and 16 bases lay in between. The germline CDR1 and CDR2 sequences are GTSNPN and SVGIG (reference sequence). The CDR3 runs 14 residues. CDR3 DNA: TGTGCCTGGACTCCTGGGGGCCCTCACTACGAGCAGTACTTC. It encodes CAWTPGGPHYEQYF.

This clone was detected only a few times. This chain links TRBV4-1 with TRBJ1-5; D unclear. The CDR3 runs 16 residues. Germline loops: CDR1 MGHRA, CDR2 YSYEKL. The V end lost 1 base, the J end lost 4 bases, and 14 bases lay between the germline ends. CDR3 in DNA: TGCGCCAGCAGCCAAGGGGGATTCGGAGGGAATCAGCCCCAGCATTTT. This sequence encodes CASSQGGFGGNQPQHF.

This sequence joins TRBV30 and TRBJ1-1; TRBD1 might be the D (6 bases). V dropped 2 bases and J dropped 6 bases, with 13 bases sitting between them. The CDR3 has 13 residues. Germline CDR1 is GTSNPN and CDR2 is SVGIG (reference sequence). CDR3 sequence: CAWSFTGYAEAFF. The CDR3 DNA is TGTGCCTGGAGTTTTACAGGGTATGCTGAAGCTTTCTTT.

There are a few counts of this clone. The sample holds other DNA sequences that translate to the same CDR3. This chain connects TRBV28 to TRBJ2-5, with a tentative D call TRBD1 (6 bases). V shed 4 bases and J shed 5 bases, with 11 bases lying between them. The CDR3 runs to 13 residues. Germline V gives CDR1 MDHEN, CDR2 SYDVKM. The DNA of the CDR3 is TGTGCCAGCAGTTCGGGACAACAGGAGACCCAGTACTTC. Its translation: CASSSGQQETQYF. The full variable domain, completed using reference TRBV28 and TRBJ2-5, is DVKVTQSSRYLVKRTGEKVFLECVQDMDHENMFWYRQDPGLGLRLIYFSYDVKMKEKGDIPEGYSVSREKKERFSLILESASTNQTSMYLCASSSGQQETQYFGPGTRLLVL.

This clone has a handful of counts. The rearrangement joins TRBV5-4 to TRBJ1-1; possible D gene TRBD1, 6 bases. Germline V lookup: CDR1 SGHNT, CDR2 YYREEE (reference sequence). Trimming left V 4 bases short and J 5 bases short, with 15 bases between. The CDR3 consists of 14 residues. The CDR3 is CASSTFTGLTEAFF. The CDR3 DNA sequence: TGTGCCAGCAGCACATTTACAGGGCTAACTGAAGCTTTCTTT. Using reference TRBV5-4 and TRBJ1-1 for the parts outside the CDR3, the full variable domain is ETGVTQSPTHLIKTRGQQVTLRCSSQSGHNTVSWYQQALGQGPQFIFQYYREEENGRGNFPPRFSGLQFPNYSSELNVNALELDDSALYLCASSTFTGLTEAFFGQGTRLTVV.

In this sample, this clone turned up a few times. This CDR3 is CASNPPSGRETQYF. The CDR3 DNA sequence: TGTGCCAGCAACCCCCCCTCAGGGCGAGAGACCCAGTACTTC. This chain uses TRBV28 with TRBJ2-5, with D possibly matching TRBD1 (5 bases). V was clipped by 7 bases and J by 4 bases, with 16 bases between them. Germline CDR1 and CDR2: MDHEN and SYDVKM. The CDR3 spans 14 residues.

The chain employs TRBV4-3 and TRBJ2-1; 7 bases map to TRBD2. Germline V gene lookup returns CDR1 LGHNA and CDR2 YSLEER. The CDR3 runs 16 residues. V lost 1 base, J lost 4 bases, and 7 bases stayed unmatched. The CDR3 here is CASSQGASGAYNEQFF. The CDR3 region has the DNA TGCGCCAGCAGCCAAGGGGCCAGCGGGGCTTACAATGAGCAGTTCTTC.

This clone was seen more than once but under ten times. The chain employs TRBV18 and TRBJ2-5; D gene uncertain. Per germline, CDR1 KGHSH and CDR2 LQKENI. V dropped 3 bases and J dropped 4 bases, with 12 bases sitting between them. This CDR3 spans 14 amino acids. CDR3 DNA: TGTGCCAGCTCACCGGGCGAAGGCCCAGAGACCCAGTACTTC. Its protein product is CASSPGEGPETQYF. The entire variable domain, with the rest obtained from reference TRBV18 and TRBJ2-5, is as follows: NAGVMQNPRHLVRRRGQEARLRCSPMKGHSHVYWYRQLPEEGLKFMVYLQKENIIDESGMPKERFSAEFPKEGPSILRIQQVVRGDSAAYFCASSPGEGPETQYFGPGTRLLVL.